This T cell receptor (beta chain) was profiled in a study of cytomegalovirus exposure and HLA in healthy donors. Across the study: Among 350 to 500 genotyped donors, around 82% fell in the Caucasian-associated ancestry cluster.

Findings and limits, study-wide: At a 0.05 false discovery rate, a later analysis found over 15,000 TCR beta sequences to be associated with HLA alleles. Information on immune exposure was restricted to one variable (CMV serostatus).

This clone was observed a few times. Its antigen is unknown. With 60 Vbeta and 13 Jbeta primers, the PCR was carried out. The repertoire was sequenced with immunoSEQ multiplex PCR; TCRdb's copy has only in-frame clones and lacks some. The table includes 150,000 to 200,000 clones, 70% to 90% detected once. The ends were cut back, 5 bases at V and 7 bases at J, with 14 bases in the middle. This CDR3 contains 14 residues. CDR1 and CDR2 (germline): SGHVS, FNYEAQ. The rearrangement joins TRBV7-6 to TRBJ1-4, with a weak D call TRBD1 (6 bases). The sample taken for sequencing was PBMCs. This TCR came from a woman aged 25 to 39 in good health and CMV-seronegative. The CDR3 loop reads CASSQDSSSEKLFF. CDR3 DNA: TGTGCCAGCAGCCAGGACAGCTCTTCTGAAAAACTGTTTTTT. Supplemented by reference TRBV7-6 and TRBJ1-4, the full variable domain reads GAGVSQSPRYKVTKRGQDVALRCDPISGHVSLYWYRQALGQGPEFLTYFNYEAQQDKSGLPNDRFSAERPEGSISTLTIQRTEQRDSAMYRCASSQDSSSEKLFFGSGTQLSVL.